The entry below gives a single T cell receptor beta chain sequence along with its context. Its antigen is not identified. This record comes from a study of T cell responses to AZD1222 COVID-19 vaccine. The study, taken as a whole, reports: With dominance at 160-218 and 743-854, vaccine-associated CD4 TCRs spanned spike.

V was clipped by 6 bases and J by 5 bases, with 23 bases between them. The CDR3 is 17 amino acids. Germline assignment: CDR1 KGHSH and CDR2 LQKENI. The assay was immunoSEQ multiplex PCR, and TCRdb's table has in-frame clones only and misses some. The sample lists some 160,000 clones; more than 85% were seen once. The source material was peripheral blood, sampled on day 0 of AZD1222 vaccination. The chain recombines TRBV18 with TRBJ2-1, with D tentatively TRBD1 (5 bases). This TCR derives from an adult in good health. CDR3 sequence (DNA): TGTGCCAGCTCGCAGTTTGCTCCAGGCACAGGCAACAATGAGCAGTTCTTC. Translating it yields CASSQFAPGTGNNEQFF. The full variable domain, in which reference TRBV18 and TRBJ2-1 provide the parts outside the CDR3, is NAGVMQNPRHLVRRRGQEARLRCSPMKGHSHVYWYRQLPEEGLKFMVYLQKENIIDESGMPKERFSAEFPKEGPSILRIQQVVRGDSAAYFCASSQFAPGTGNNEQFFGPGTRLTVL.